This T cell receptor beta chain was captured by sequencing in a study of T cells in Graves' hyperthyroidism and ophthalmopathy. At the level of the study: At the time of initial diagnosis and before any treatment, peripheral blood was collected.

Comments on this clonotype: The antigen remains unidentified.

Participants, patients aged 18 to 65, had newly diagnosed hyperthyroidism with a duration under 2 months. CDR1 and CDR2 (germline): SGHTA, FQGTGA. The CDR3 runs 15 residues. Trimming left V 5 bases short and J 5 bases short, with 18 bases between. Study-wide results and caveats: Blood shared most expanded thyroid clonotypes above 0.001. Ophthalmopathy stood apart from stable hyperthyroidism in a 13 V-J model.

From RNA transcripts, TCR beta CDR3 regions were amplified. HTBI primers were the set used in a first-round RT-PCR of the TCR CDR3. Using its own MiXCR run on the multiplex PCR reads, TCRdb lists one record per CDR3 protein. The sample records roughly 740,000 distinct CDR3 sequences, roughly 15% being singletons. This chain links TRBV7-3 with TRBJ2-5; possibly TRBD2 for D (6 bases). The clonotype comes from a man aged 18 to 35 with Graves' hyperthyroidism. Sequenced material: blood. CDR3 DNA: TGTGCCAGCAGCGCCAATTCAAGAAGCGGGGAGACCCAGTACTTC. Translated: CASSANSRSGETQYF.